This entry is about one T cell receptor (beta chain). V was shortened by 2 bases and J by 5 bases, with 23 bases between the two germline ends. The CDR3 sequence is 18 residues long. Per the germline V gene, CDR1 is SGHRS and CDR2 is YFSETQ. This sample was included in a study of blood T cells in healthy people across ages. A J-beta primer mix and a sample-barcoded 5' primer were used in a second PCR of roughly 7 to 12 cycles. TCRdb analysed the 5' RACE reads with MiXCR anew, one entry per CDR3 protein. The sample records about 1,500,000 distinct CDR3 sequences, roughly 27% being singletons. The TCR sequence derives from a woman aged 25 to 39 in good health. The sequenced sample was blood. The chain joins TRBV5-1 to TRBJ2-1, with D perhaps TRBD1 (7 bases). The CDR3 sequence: CASSLWGPAGGNNNEQFF. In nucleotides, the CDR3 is TGCGCCAGCAGCTTATGGGGCCCGGCAGGGGGGAACAACAATGAGCAGTTCTTC.